A single sample gave rise to the 25 T cell receptor beta chains below, sequenced in a study of beta chain features in type 1 diabetes. Study-level points and caveats: Moderate but significant shortening of TCRB CDR3s was recorded in all four CD4+ subsets from Type 1 diabetes patients.

Which antigens these TCRs recognize remains unknown. The whole isolated RNA underwent reverse transcription, so sequencing captured expressed TCRB transcripts. Only in-frame clones appear in the TCRdb table, and some are missing; sequencing was by immunoSEQ multiplex PCR. The table includes 25,000 to 30,000 clones, about 45% detected once. The sequencing sample was made of stem cell memory CD4+ T cells from blood. The receptors here all came from a man younger than 40 with type 1 diabetes.

This clone appeared a few times. V usage is TRBV9 and J usage is TRBJ2-5; 9 positions agree with TRBD2. J gave up 4 bases and V 0 bases, and 4 bases lay outside the gene matches. Germline V gives CDR1 SGDLS, CDR2 YYNGEE. This CDR3 is built from 15 residues. CDR3 DNA sequence: TGTGCCAGCAGCGTAGTTAGCGGGAGCAGAGAGACCCAGTACTTC. Translation: CASSVVSGSRETQYF.

This chain joins TRBV7-8 and TRBJ2-7; D possibly corresponds to TRBD1 (5 bases). V lost 1 base and J lost 2, with 12 bases in between. The CDR3 runs to 15 residues. CDR1 and CDR2 from the germline V gene are SGHVS and FQNEAQ. In DNA, the CDR3 is TGTGCCAGCAGCTTAGTCCGGACACCTACCTACGAGCAGTACTTC. Protein: CASSLVRTPTYEQYF.

The rearrangement links TRBV18 to TRBJ2-2; 14 bases line up with TRBD2. CDR3 size: 17 residues. With 3 bases clipped from V and 6 bases from J, the junction kept 6 bases outside the gene matches. Germline V gives CDR1 KGHSH, CDR2 LQKENI. The CDR3: CASSPQTSGRASGELFF. The CDR3 coding sequence is TGTGCCAGCTCACCTCAGACTAGCGGGAGGGCCTCCGGGGAGCTGTTTTTT.

The chain links TRBV7-9 to TRBJ1-4; the match to TRBD1 covers 8 bases. The CDR3 extends over 15 amino acids. The germline V gene has CDR1 SEHNR and CDR2 FQNEAQ (reference sequence). V shed 0 bases and J 8 bases; nucleotides not matched to a gene: 5. Here the CDR3 DNA reads TGTGCCAGCAGCTTAGCGCCGACAGGGGACGAAAAACTGTTTTTT. Translating gives CASSLAPTGDEKLFF.

This chain uses TRBV4-1 with TRBJ2-3, with TRBD2 matching over 8 bases. The germline CDR1 and CDR2 sequences are MGHRA and YSYEKL. The trim removed 3 bases at V and 3 bases at J, leaving 8 bases unmatched. This CDR3 is 16 amino acids long. In nucleotides, the CDR3 is TGCGCCAGCAGCCACGGGAGGGACGCAAGAACAGATACGCAGTATTTT. It is translated as CASSHGRDARTDTQYF.

The J gene is TRBJ2-2, the V gene TRBV7-9, with a weak D call TRBD2 (5 bases). The germline V and J ends were trimmed by 4 bases and 0 bases, with 12 bases remaining between them. This CDR3 has 16 residues. Germline CDR1 SEHNR, CDR2 FQNEAQ (reference sequence). For the CDR3, the DNA is TGTGCCAGCAGCTCTGAGGGATACGCGAACACCGGGGAGCTGTTTTTT. Translated, it gives CASSSEGYANTGELFF. The full variable domain, in which reference TRBV7-9 and TRBJ2-2 provide the parts outside the CDR3, is DTGVSQNPRHKITKRGQNVTFRCDPISEHNRLYWYRQTLGQGPEFLTYFQNEAQLEKSRLLSDRFSAERPKGSFSTLEIQRTEQGDSAMYLCASSSEGYANTGELFFGEGSRLTVL.

This chain connects TRBV7-7 to TRBJ2-7, with D hard to call. The CDR3 loop spans 13 amino acids. V was clipped by 2 bases and J by 6 bases, with 11 bases between them. Germline CDR1 SSHAT, CDR2 FNYEAQ (reference sequence). CDR3 residues: CASSLNNFGEQYF. For the CDR3, the DNA is TGTGCCAGCAGCTTAAATAATTTCGGCGAGCAGTACTTC.

The chain is built from TRBV5-1 and TRBJ1-1; D possibly corresponds to TRBD1 (5 bases). Trimming left V 1 base short and J 0 bases short, with 13 bases between. In germline, CDR1 is SGHRS, CDR2 YFSETQ. The CDR3 is 16 residues long. The CDR3 nucleotides are TGCGCCAGCAGCTTGACGCAGGGTCAAATGAACACTGAAGCTTTCTTT. This gives the protein CASSLTQGQMNTEAFF.

This clone occurred a few times. The chain joins TRBV4-2 to TRBJ1-2, with D unresolved. The germline V gene has CDR1 LGHNA and CDR2 YNFKEQ. The CDR3 spans 17 residues. Trimming cost V 0 bases and J 2 bases, with 16 bases left between them. The CDR3 loop is CASSQEAWQDINYGYTF. The CDR3 nucleotides are TGTGCCAGCAGCCAAGAAGCCTGGCAGGATATCAACTATGGCTACACCTTC.

V usage is TRBV6-1 and J usage is TRBJ1-2; D perhaps matches TRBD1 (6 bases). This CDR3 has 13 residues. Trimming cost V 5 bases and J 5 bases, with 12 bases left between them. Per the germline V gene, CDR1 is MNHNS and CDR2 is SASEGT. The CDR3 coding sequence is TGTGCCAGCAGTCTTTGGACAGCTTATGGCTACACCTTC. Translated, it gives CASSLWTAYGYTF.

This clone was seen more than once but under ten times. The J gene is TRBJ2-1, the V gene TRBV5-6, with D perhaps matching TRBD2 (6 bases). Per germline, CDR1 SGHDT and CDR2 YYEEEE. V was shortened by 4 bases and J by 8 bases, with 19 bases between the two germline ends. This CDR3 has 15 amino acids. CDR3 amino acids: CASSQGTVNGHEQFF. CDR3 DNA sequence: TGTGCCAGCAGCCAAGGGACTGTGAATGGTCATGAGCAGTTCTTC.

This clone was detected a few times. The chain employs TRBV30 and TRBJ1-1; a possible D gene is TRBD1 (5 bases). CDR3 length equals 13 residues. Trimming removed 2 bases at V and 4 bases at J, with 11 bases between. Germline V gene sequence: CDR1 GTSNPN, CDR2 SVGIG (reference sequence). The CDR3 DNA follows: TGTGCCTGGAGTCCCCAGGGTGCCACTGAAGCTTTCTTT. This sequence encodes CAWSPQGATEAFF.

V and J are TRBV30 and TRBJ2-7; 11 bases are shared with TRBD1. The CDR3 loop spans 15 amino acids. J lost 2 bases, V lost 0 bases, and 3 bases had no gene match. Germline CDR1 reads GTSNPN; CDR2 reads SVGIG (reference sequence). In DNA, the CDR3 is TGTGCCTGGAGTGTCGGGACAGGGGGGACCTACGAGCAGTACTTC. Translation gives CAWSVGTGGTYEQYF.

This clone has more than one count but fewer than ten. The chain recombines TRBV18 with TRBJ1-5, with TRBD1 identical over 8 bases. Germline CDR1 KGHSH, CDR2 LQKENI. The V gene end was trimmed by 4 bases and the J gene end by 7 bases; junction bases not matched to a gene: 9. This CDR3 region has 15 residues. The chain's CDR3 is CASSQGTGRGQPQHF. The CDR3 nucleotides are TGTGCCAGCTCACAGGGGACAGGCAGGGGACAGCCCCAGCATTTT.

This clone rates as medium-sized. This chain connects TRBV7-9 to TRBJ2-4; a weak D match, TRBD1 (6 bases). V dropped 5 bases and J dropped 0 bases, with 11 bases sitting between them. The CDR3 extends over 15 amino acids. CDR1 and CDR2 from the germline V gene are SEHNR and FQNEAQ (reference sequence). CDR3 bases: TGTGCCAGCAGCCAAGACAGGCTAGCCAAAAACATTCAGTACTTC. This codes for CASSQDRLAKNIQYF. The full variable domain, rest sourced from reference TRBV7-9 and TRBJ2-4, is DTGVSQNPRHKITKRGQNVTFRCDPISEHNRLYWYRQTLGQGPEFLTYFQNEAQLEKSRLLSDRFSAERPKGSFSTLEIQRTEQGDSAMYLCASSQDRLAKNIQYFGAGTRLSVL.

The chain joins TRBV7-2 to TRBJ1-1, with D unresolved. CDR1 SGHTA and CDR2 FQGNSA come from the germline V gene. Trimming pared 5 bases from V and 1 base from J, leaving 11 bases between. The CDR3 consists of 14 residues. The DNA for the CDR3 is TGTGCCAGCAGCCCGAGAGGCCCGAACACTGAAGCTTTCTTT. Protein sequence: CASSPRGPNTEAFF.

The chain couples TRBV5-1 to TRBJ1-3; no clear D. Germline values: CDR1 SGHRS, CDR2 YFSETQ. V was shortened by 0 bases and J by 0 bases, with 10 bases between the two germline ends. This CDR3 has 16 amino acids. For the CDR3, the DNA is TGCGCCAGCAGCTTGGCCGGGGTTCTCTCTGGAAACACCATATATTTT. Translation gives CASSLAGVLSGNTIYF.

The rearrangement joins TRBV14 to TRBJ1-2, with TRBD1 as a possible D gene (6 bases). Germline loops: CDR1 SGHDN, CDR2 FVKESK. CDR3 length: 15 amino acids. Trimming removed 0 bases from V and 4 bases from J, with 12 bases in between. As DNA, the CDR3 is TGTGCCAGCAGCCAAGAGAACAGGGAGATCTATGGCTACACCTTC. It codes for CASSQENREIYGYTF.

CDR3 in amino acids: CASSFQGYEQYF. In nucleotides, the CDR3 is TGCGCCAGCAGCTTCCAGGGTTACGAGCAGTACTTC. The rearrangement joins TRBV5-1 to TRBJ2-7; the D gene is possibly TRBD1 (5 bases). V was trimmed by 2 bases and J by 4 bases, leaving 7 bases between them. CDR1 and CDR2 from the germline V gene are SGHRS and YFSETQ. This CDR3 is built from 12 residues.

V gene TRBV6-5 combines with J gene TRBJ1-1; 8 nucleotides match TRBD1. CDR1 MNHEY and CDR2 SVGAGI come from the germline V gene. With V trimmed by 5 bases and J by 11 bases, 16 bases remained unmatched. CDR3 length equals 15 residues. CDR3 nucleotides: TGTGCCAGCAGTGGATCCGGACAGGGCCTCCGGGGGGCTTTCTTT. Translated: CASSGSGQGLRGAFF.

The DNA for the CDR3 is TGTGCCAGCCGCTCGGGAGGGACAGGGGGGAGTAATTCACCCCTCCACTTT. Residues: CASRSGGTGGSNSPLHF. The chain employs TRBV11-2 and TRBJ1-6; TRBD1 aligns across 11 bases. CDR1 SGHAT and CDR2 FQNNGV come from the germline V gene. The CDR3 spans 17 residues. V shed 8 bases and J 6 bases; nucleotides not matched to a gene: 12.

The chain carries TRBV2 and TRBJ2-3, with a weak D call TRBD2 (6 bases). The germline V and J ends were trimmed by 10 bases and 0 bases, with 11 bases remaining between them. Germline values: CDR1 SNHLY, CDR2 FYNNEI. The CDR3 consists of 13 residues. CDR3 protein: CATRLESTDTQYF. The CDR3 nucleotides are TGTGCCACCAGACTAGAAAGCACAGATACGCAGTATTTT.

This clone was picked up a small number of times. The chain recombines TRBV15 with TRBJ2-7; 7 bases are a match to TRBD2. The CDR3 runs to 17 residues. V was pared by 1 base and J by 4 bases, with 13 bases of the junction left unmatched. CDR1 is LNHNV, CDR2 YYDKDF, per germline (reference sequence). The CDR3 sequence is CATSRVRGLAGEYEQYF. The CDR3 DNA sequence: TGTGCCACCAGCAGAGTAAGGGGACTCGCGGGAGAGTACGAGCAGTACTTC.

In its sample, this clone was seen once. The chain employs TRBV18 and TRBJ1-2; D gene unclear. Germline CDR1 is KGHSH and CDR2 is LQKENI. Trimming pared 0 bases from V and 1 base from J, leaving 15 bases between. The CDR3 is made up of 17 amino acids. The CDR3, as DNA: TGTGCCAGCTCACCACCGTTTTCTACCGGCGGTAACTATGGCTACACCTTC. Translated: CASSPPFSTGGNYGYTF.

This clone occurred a few times. The V and J genes are TRBV2 and TRBJ2-1, with D maybe TRBD1 (6 bases). The V gene's germline CDR1 is SNHLY and CDR2 FYNNEI. Trimming pared 4 bases from V and 0 bases from J, leaving 16 bases between. CDR3 size: 17 residues. CDR3 DNA sequence: TGTGCCAGCAGTGCCGAACAGGGCCGCGGCTCCTACAATGAGCAGTTCTTC. It encodes CASSAEQGRGSYNEQFF.